The T cell receptor (beta chain) under discussion was sequenced for a study of blood T cell repertoires in COVID-19 (dated by TCRdb to the early 2020s). Study-wide context: Samples covering the acute and convalescent phases of COVID-19 were provided by collaborators in the United States, Italy and Spain. Where HLA class I and class II types were available, the types were taken from metadata supplied by the sample provider, not from assay-based typing. The repertoires were made available in a free public database intended to serve as a resource for research on the immune response to SARS-CoV-2. Sample metadata almost always included a de-identified subject ID, COVID-19 status, age in years and sex. Samples came from the ongoing ImmuneRACE study (first 160 participants) plus 1,254 subjects from 6 global collaborators. The material from the prospective study consisted of cDNA or gDNA derived from T cells, B-cell-depleted T cells, or PBMCs. The dataset comprised deeply sampled blood TCRbeta repertoires from subjects exposed to, actively infected with, or recovered from COVID-19. The study at large found these results: Clinical and demographic metadata were provided uncurated, with the amount varying by source and participant.

The collaborating institutions used their own protocols to collect whole blood in K2EDTA tubes. For TCRbeta analysis, collaborators shipped samples as frozen whole blood, isolated PBMCs, or DNA extracted from either of those sample types. Relative to germline, V is missing 4 bases and J is missing 2 bases, with 8 bases of the junction outside any gene match. The CDR1 and CDR2 encoded by the germline V gene are SGHRS and YFSETQ. From cysteine to phenylalanine, the CDR3 is 16 amino acids long. Only the CDR3 part of the read is kept: 48 bases, read in frame from the first base. TCRbeta CDR3 regions were amplified from genomic DNA using the immunoSEQ Assay, a bias-controlled multiplex PCR. In the source study's methods: The number of nucleated cells in each sample was estimated by amplification of reference gene primers within the assay. To quantify the absolute abundance of each unique TCRbeta CDR3 rearrangement, sequence reads were collapsed and filtered. For each sample, productive Simpson clonality was calculated as the square root of Simpson's diversity index over productive rearrangements. In TCRdb, the immuneACCESS table is reduced to in-frame sequences with V and J assigned. These tables do not hold every clone; where another copy was compared, an unresolved V gene accounts for under half, and the others remain unexplained. The V and J calls and clone size were taken over from that table, and D and trimming were inferred from the DNA. The sample table shows some 110,000 clones, and roughly 88% are seen once. Nearly 0.85% of the sample lies in the top ten.

Note on this clone: Its antigen specificity is not known. No per-base quality is available; no much larger clone lies one base away.

Sequenced input: peripheral blood. The rearrangement joined TRBV5-1 to TRBJ2-3, with 9 middle bases fitting TRBD1. This TCR came from a woman between 70 and 85 years old with acute or convalescent COVID-19. The CDR3 sequence is CASSKRTGANTDTQYF. The base sequence is TGCGCCAGCAGCAAACGGACAGGGGCGAACACAGATACGCAGTATTTT.